Included here is one T cell receptor beta chain sequence, with context. Clones were read by immunoSEQ multiplex PCR, and TCRdb kept only the in-frame ones, dropping some. This repertoire shows about 200,000 clones, approximately 86% found once; its top ten account for approximately 23%. The data were obtained in a study of blood T cell repertoires in COVID-19. Study in general: The study drew acute and convalescent COVID-19 samples from the United States, Italy and Spain.

Ages ranged from about 18 to 90 years, with residence in about 24 US areas. Assignment of participants to cohorts was predicated upon participant-reported clinical history. The CDR3 runs to 13 residues. Trimming removed 4 bases from V and 11 bases from J, with 17 bases in between. Germline values: CDR1 MNHEY, CDR2 SMNVEV (reference sequence). The specimen was PBMCs or T cells enriched from blood (not recorded which). The chain is built from TRBV27 and TRBJ1-1; no definite D call. This receptor was identified in a middle-aged woman in a cohort exposed to, infected with or recovered from COVID-19 (not recorded which). CDR3 nucleotides: TGTGCCAGCAGTTCCAGCCCCGCGGTGATGGCTTTCTTT. Residues: CASSSSPAVMAFF.